This TCR beta chain was obtained from a study of CD8+ T cells in alopecia areata. Study as a whole: It was oral tofacitinib, at 5 to 10 mg twice daily, that treated patients received. Study results and limitations: Baseline CD8+ expansion's link to response remains uncertain, as there was one nonresponder. It was lesional scalp, especially alopecia totalis/universalis, that showed higher clonality than normal scalp. Persistence during tofacitinib was seen for many expanded lesional clones in scalp and blood.

About this clone itself: What it binds is not known.

Trimming removed 0 bases at V and 9 bases at J, with 10 bases between. The germline gives CDR1 SGHNT, CDR2 YYREEE (reference sequence). This CDR3 contains 13 residues. Sample treatment: oral pan-JAK inhibitor, 5-10 mg twice daily. Obtained from alopecia areata patients were lesional scalp punch biopsies along with peripheral blood. The sequencing template was cDNA reverse transcribed from extracted RNA. Sequenced by immunoSEQ multiplex PCR; TCRdb stores in-frame clones only, minus some. The sample gives several thousand clones, under 95% of which show up once; 15% to 20% is in the top ten. This sample comprised skin, obtained at week 4, from a patient treated with tofacitinib. This TCR was sampled from a human donor with alopecia areata. The chain couples TRBV5-4 to TRBJ1-5; D gene unclear. CDR3 loop: CASSLGPERPQHF. For the CDR3, the DNA is TGTGCCAGCAGCTTGGGACCCGAGCGGCCCCAGCATTTT. The whole variable domain, filled in from reference TRBV5-4 and TRBJ1-5, reads ETGVTQSPTHLIKTRGQQVTLRCSSQSGHNTVSWYQQALGQGPQFIFQYYREEENGRGNFPPRFSGLQFPNYSSELNVNALELDDSALYLCASSLGPERPQHFGDGTRLSIL.